The subject of this entry is one T cell receptor (beta chain). The antigen is undetermined. The ends lost 5 bases at V and 4 bases at J; junction bases unmatched: 10. The CDR3 runs 16 residues. CDR1 MNHEY and CDR2 SMNVEV come from the germline V gene (reference sequence). The data stem from a study of OX40 agonist ivuxolimab in advanced cancers. Across the study: The mean age was roughly 60 years, ranging from about 20 to 90, with approximately 83% of participants male. Study results and caveats: Clones of CD4+ and CD8+ blood T cells grew by week 6 at doses of 0.1 to 3.0 mg/kg.

The protocol was immunoSEQ multiplex PCR, while the TCRdb copy is restricted to in-frame clones and leaves out a portion. The table includes tens of thousands of clones, around nine tenths detected once. The rearrangement uses TRBV27 and TRBJ1-5; 8 positions match TRBD1. The TCR sequence derives from an adult with an advanced solid tumor such as melanoma, head and neck, liver or kidney cancer. This specimen was CD4+ or CD8+ T cells sorted from blood, taken in a trial of the OX40 agonist ivuxolimab. As DNA, the CDR3 is TGTGCCAGCAGTCCACTACGGGACAGGCGGAATCAGCCCCAGCATTTT. This encodes CASSPLRDRRNQPQHF.